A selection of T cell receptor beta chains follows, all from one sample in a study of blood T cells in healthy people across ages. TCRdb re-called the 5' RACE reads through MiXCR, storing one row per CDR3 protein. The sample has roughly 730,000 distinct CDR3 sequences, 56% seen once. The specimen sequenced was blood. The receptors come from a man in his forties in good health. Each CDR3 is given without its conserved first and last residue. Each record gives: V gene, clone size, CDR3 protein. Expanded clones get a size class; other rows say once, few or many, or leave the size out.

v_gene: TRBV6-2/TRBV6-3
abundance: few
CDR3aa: ASKGPFYEQY

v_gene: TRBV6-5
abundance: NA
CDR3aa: ASSYSGGAGETQY

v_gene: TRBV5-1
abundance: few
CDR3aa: ASSGLAGGFTRNEQF

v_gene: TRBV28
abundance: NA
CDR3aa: ASRHTGGEGNQPQH

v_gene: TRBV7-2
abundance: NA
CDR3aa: ASSDRGPSDYGYT

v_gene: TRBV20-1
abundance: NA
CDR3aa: SASPREGEAF

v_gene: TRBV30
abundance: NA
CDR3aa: AWSFDRGVRYGYT

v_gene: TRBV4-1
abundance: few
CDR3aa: ASSQEEVGFGYEQY

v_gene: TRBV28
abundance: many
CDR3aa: ASSHSGALGQETQY

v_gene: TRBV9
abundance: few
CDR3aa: ASSVGLGTGETQY

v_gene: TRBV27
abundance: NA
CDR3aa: ASSRSRDRVYEQY

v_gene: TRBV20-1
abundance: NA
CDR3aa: SVEGKDEQF

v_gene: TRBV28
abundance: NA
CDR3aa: ASSSGGVERY

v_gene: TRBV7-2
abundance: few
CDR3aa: ASSALRSAGANVLT

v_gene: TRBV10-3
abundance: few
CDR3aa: AISESGTGFYEQY

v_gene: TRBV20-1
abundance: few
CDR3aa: SARDSKGASAETQY

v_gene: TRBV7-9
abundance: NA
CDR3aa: ASSFGTLFADTQY

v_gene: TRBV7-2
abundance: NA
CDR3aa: ASSFWRAGGGGTQY

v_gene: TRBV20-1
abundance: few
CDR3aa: SARPQGGGYT